This T cell receptor beta chain is from a study of beta chain features in type 1 diabetes. The CDR3 sequence is 15 residues long. Trimming removed 2 bases at V and 2 bases at J, with 11 bases between. Germline CDR1 is SGHTA and CDR2 is FQGTGA. Every isolated RNA sample was fully reverse transcribed, so sequencing captured expressed TCRB transcripts. The assay was immunoSEQ multiplex PCR, and TCRdb's table has in-frame clones only and misses some. This sample has a few hundred thousand clones; more than 12% occur once, and the top ten carry approximately 0.02%. This receptor was obtained from a woman under 30 in good health. The specimen sequenced was naive CD4+ T cells from blood. The gene calls are TRBV7-3 and TRBJ2-3; tentatively, D is TRBD2 (5 bases). This chain's CDR3 is CASSLSSLPTDTQYF. Written as DNA, the CDR3 is TGTGCCAGCAGCTTATCTAGCTTGCCCACAGATACGCAGTATTTT.